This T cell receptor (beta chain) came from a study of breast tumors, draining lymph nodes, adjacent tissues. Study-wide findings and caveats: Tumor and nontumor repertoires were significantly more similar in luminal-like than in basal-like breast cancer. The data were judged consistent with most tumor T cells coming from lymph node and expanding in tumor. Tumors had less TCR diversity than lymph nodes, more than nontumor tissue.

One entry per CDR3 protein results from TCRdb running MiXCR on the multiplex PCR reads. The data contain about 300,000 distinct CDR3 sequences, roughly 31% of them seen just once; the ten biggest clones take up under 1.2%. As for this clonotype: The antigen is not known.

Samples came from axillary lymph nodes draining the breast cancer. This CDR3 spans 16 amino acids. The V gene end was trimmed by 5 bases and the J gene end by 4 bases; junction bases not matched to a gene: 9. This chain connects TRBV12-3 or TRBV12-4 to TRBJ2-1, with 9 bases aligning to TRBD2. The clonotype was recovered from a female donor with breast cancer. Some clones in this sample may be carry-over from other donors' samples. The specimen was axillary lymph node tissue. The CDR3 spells CASSTLGLAIYNEQFF. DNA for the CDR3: TGTGCCAGCAGTACTCTGGGACTAGCCATATACAATGAGCAGTTCTTC.